This TCR beta chain came from a study of T cell responses to AZD1222 COVID-19 vaccine. The protocol was immunoSEQ multiplex PCR, while the TCRdb copy is restricted to in-frame clones and leaves out a portion. The sample has approximately 140,000 clones, under 95% seen once. In the case of this clone: What it binds is unknown.

The study, taken as a whole, reports: Among the donors, most were white British and more were female, and clonal diversity was possibly underestimated.

The CDR3 is 16 amino acids. Germline CDR1 is LGHDT and CDR2 is YNNKEL (reference sequence). Trimming took 0 bases from V and 0 from J, leaving 9 bases between them. This TCR derives from an adult in good health. Source: peripheral blood, taken on day 0 of MenACWY control vaccination. This chain connects TRBV3-1 (or the pseudogene TRBV3-2) to TRBJ1-3; unclear D gene. The CDR3 sequence: CASSQDSRFSGNTIYF. CDR3 sequence (DNA): TGTGCCAGCAGCCAAGATTCCCGGTTCTCTGGAAACACCATATATTTT.